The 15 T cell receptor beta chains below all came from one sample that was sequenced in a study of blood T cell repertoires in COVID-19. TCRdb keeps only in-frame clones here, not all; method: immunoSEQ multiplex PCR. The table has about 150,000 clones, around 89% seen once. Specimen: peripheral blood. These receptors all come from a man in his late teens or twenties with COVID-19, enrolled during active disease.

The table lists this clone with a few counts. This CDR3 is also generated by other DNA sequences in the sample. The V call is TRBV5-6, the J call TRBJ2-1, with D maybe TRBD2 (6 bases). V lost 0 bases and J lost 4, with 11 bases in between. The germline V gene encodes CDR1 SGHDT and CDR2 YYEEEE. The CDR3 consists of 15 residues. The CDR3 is CASSLAPGDYNEQFF. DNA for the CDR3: TGTGCCAGCAGCTTGGCCCCGGGGGATTACAATGAGCAGTTCTTC.

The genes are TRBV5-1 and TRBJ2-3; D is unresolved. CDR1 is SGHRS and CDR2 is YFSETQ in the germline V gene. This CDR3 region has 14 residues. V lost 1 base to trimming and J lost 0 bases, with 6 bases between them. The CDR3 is CASSLTMSTDTQYF. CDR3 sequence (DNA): TGCGCCAGCAGCTTGACAATGAGCACAGATACGCAGTATTTT.

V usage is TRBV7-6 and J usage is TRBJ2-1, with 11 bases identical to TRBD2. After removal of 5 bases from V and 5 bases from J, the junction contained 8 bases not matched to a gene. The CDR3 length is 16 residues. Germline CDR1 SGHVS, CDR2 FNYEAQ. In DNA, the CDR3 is TGTGCCAGCAGCGATACCGGGACTAGCGGCCACAATGAGCAGTTCTTC. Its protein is CASSDTGTSGHNEQFF.

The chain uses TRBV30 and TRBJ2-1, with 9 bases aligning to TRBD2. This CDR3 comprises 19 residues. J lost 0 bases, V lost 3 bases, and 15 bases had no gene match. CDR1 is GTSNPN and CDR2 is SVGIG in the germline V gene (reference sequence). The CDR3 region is CAWRAAGLAFPSSYNEQFF. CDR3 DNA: TGTGCCTGGAGGGCGGCGGGACTAGCTTTCCCAAGCTCCTACAATGAGCAGTTCTTC.

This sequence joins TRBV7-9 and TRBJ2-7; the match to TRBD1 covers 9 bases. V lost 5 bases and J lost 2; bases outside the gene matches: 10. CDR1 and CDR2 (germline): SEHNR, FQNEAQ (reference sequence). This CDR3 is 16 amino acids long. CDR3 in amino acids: CASSDPLQGAAYEQYF. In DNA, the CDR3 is TGTGCCAGCAGCGACCCTTTACAGGGGGCTGCCTACGAGCAGTACTTC.

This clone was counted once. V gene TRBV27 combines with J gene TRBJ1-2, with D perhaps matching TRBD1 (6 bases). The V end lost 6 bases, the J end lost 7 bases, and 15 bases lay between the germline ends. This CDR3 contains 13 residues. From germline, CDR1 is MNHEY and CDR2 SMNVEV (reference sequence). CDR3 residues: CASRPQGGGGYTF. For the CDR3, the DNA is TGTGCCAGCAGGCCACAGGGAGGGGGTGGCTACACCTTC.

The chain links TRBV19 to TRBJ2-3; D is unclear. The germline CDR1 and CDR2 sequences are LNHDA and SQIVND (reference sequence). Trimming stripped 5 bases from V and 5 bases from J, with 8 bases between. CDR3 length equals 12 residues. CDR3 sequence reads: CASSRAGDTQYF. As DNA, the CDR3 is TGTGCCAGTAGTCGAGCTGGAGATACGCAGTATTTT.

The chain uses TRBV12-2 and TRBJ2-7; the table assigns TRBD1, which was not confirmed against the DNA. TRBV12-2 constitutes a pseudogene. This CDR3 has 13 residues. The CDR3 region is CASRRKTGGEQYF. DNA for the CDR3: TGTGCAAGTCGCCGAAAGACAGGGGGCGAGCAGTACTTC.

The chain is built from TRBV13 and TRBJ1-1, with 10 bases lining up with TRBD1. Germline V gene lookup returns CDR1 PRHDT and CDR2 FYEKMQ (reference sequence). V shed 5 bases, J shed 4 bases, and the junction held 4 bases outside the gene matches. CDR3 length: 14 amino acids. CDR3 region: CASSTRQGATEAFF. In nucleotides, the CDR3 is TGTGCCAGCAGCACCCGACAGGGGGCCACTGAAGCTTTCTTT. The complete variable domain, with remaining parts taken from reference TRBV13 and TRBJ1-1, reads AAGVIQSPRHLIKEKRETATLKCYPIPRHDTVYWYQQGPGQDPQFLISFYEKMQSDKGSIPDRFSAQQFSDYHSELNMSSLELGDSALYFCASSTRQGATEAFFGQGTRLTVV.

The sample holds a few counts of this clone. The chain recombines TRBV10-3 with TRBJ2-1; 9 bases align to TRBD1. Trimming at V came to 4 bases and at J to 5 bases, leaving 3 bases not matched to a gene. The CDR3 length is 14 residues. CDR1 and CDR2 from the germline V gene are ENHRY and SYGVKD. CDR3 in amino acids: CAISVRTGDNEQFF. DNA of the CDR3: TGTGCCATCAGTGTAAGGACAGGGGACAATGAGCAGTTCTTC.

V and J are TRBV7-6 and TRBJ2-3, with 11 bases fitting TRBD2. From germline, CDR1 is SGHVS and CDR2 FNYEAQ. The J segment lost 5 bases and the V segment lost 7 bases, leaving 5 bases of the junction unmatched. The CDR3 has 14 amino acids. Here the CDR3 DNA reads TGTGCCAGCACCTCTAGCGGGAGGTTAGATACGCAGTATTTT. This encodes CASTSSGRLDTQYF.

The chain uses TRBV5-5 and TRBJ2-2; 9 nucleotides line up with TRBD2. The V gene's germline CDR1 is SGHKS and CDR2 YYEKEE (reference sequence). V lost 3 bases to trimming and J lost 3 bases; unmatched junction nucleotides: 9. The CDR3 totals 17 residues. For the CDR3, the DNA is TGTGCCAGCAGCTGGTTTAGCGGGAGACGGGACACCGGGGAGCTGTTTTTT. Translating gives CASSWFSGRRDTGELFF.

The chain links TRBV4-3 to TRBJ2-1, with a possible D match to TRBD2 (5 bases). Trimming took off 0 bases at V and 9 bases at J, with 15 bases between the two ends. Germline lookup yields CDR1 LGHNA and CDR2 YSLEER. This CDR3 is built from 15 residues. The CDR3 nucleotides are TGCGCCAGCAGCCAAGATAGGCAAGTAGCGAGTGAGCAGTTCTTC. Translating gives CASSQDRQVASEQFF.

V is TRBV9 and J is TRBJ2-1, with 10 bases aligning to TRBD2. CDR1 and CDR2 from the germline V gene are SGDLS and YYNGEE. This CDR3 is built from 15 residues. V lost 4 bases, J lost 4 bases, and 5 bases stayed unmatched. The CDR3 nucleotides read TGTGCCAGCAGCACGGGGACTAGCGTGTACAATGAGCAGTTCTTC. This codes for CASSTGTSVYNEQFF.

Here the CDR3 reads CASKHLAGADTQYF. In nucleotides, the CDR3 is TGTGCCAGCAAACACCTAGCGGGAGCTGATACGCAGTATTTT. The genes are TRBV27 and TRBJ2-3, with 10 bases fitting TRBD2. The trim removed 7 bases at V and 6 bases at J, leaving 7 bases unmatched. The CDR3 has 14 residues. The germline V gene encodes CDR1 MNHEY and CDR2 SMNVEV (reference sequence).